These 25 T cell receptor beta chains were all obtained from the same sample, sequenced in a study of blood T cells in healthy people across ages. PCR was performed a second time for roughly 7 to 11 cycles using a sample-barcoded 5' primer and a J-beta primer mix. In TCRdb, the 5' RACE reads were re-called with MiXCR into one record per CDR3 protein. Here the sample spans some 1,800,000 distinct CDR3 sequences, roughly 43% being singletons. The sequenced material came from blood. These receptor sequences come from a human donor in good health.

Notes on this clonotype: A read error may explain this, as a much larger clone is one base away. The chain recombines TRBV6-5 with TRBJ1-5; tentative D call: TRBD1 (6 bases). CDR1 and CDR2 from the germline V gene are MNHEY and SVGAGI. The germline V and J ends were trimmed by 5 bases and 9 bases, with 14 bases remaining between them. This CDR3 region has 13 residues. CDR3 DNA sequence: TGTGCCAGCAGTAGGGGGGGGCGACGGCCCCAGCATTTT. Protein: CASSRGGRRPQHF.

This clonotype turned up a few times. This chain connects TRBV10-3 to TRBJ2-1; TRBD2 matches at 13 bases. Per the germline V gene, CDR1 is ENHRY and CDR2 is SYGVKD. J lost 3 bases, V lost 0 bases, and 5 bases had no gene match. The CDR3 runs to 18 residues. CDR3 region: CAISESLTSGGYYNEQFF. CDR3 coding DNA: TGTGCCATCAGTGAGTCTTTGACTAGCGGGGGGTACTACAATGAGCAGTTCTTC.

V is TRBV2 and J is TRBJ2-2; TRBD2 might be the D (5 bases). This CDR3 spans 10 amino acids. Germline V gives CDR1 SNHLY, CDR2 FYNNEI. The germline V and J ends were trimmed by 6 bases and 11 bases, with 7 bases remaining between them. The CDR3: CASRDSELFF. The CDR3 coding sequence is TGTGCCAGCAGGGACTCCGAGCTGTTTTTT.

The chain combines TRBV6-6 with TRBJ2-1; D perhaps matches TRBD2 (5 bases). Trimming stripped 2 bases from V and 0 bases from J, with 8 bases between. The CDR3 contains 15 residues. Germline V lookup: CDR1 MNHNY, CDR2 SVGAGI (reference sequence). CDR3 amino acids: CASSYAGSSYNEQFF. The CDR3 nucleotides are TGTGCCAGCAGTTACGCGGGTAGCTCCTACAATGAGCAGTTCTTC.

Here the CDR3 reads CASTWSTQGNIQYF. CDR3 nucleotides: TGTGCCAGCACCTGGTCAACGCAGGGAAACATTCAGTACTTC. V and J are TRBV14 and TRBJ2-7; D might be TRBD1 (5 bases). The J call is uncertain, as TRBJ2-4 better fits the DNA end. This CDR3 region has 14 residues. The V gene's germline CDR1 is SGHDN and CDR2 FVKESK.

The V and J genes are TRBV7-2 and TRBJ2-1, with 8 bases fitting TRBD2. The CDR3 runs 15 residues. V lost 0 bases, J lost 5 bases, and 3 bases stayed unmatched. Germline lookup yields CDR1 SGHTA and CDR2 FQGNSA. The CDR3 protein is CASSLAGGANNEQFF. The DNA of the CDR3 is TGTGCCAGCAGCTTAGCCGGGGGGGCAAACAATGAGCAGTTCTTC.

CDR3 DNA sequence: TGTGCCAGTAGTAAGGGACAGGGGGATCAGCCCCAGCATTTT. Translation: CASSKGQGDQPQHF. V is TRBV19 and J is TRBJ1-5, with 11 nucleotides matching TRBD1. The germline V gene encodes CDR1 LNHDA and CDR2 SQIVND (reference sequence). The CDR3 spans 14 residues. The V and J ends lost 4 bases and 5 bases, in that order; junction bases with no gene match: 1.

The rearrangement joins TRBV13 to TRBJ2-3; D is uncertain. V dropped 3 bases and J dropped 2 bases, with 6 bases sitting between them. The CDR3 is 13 residues long. CDR1 and CDR2 (germline): PRHDT, FYEKMQ (reference sequence). The DNA of the CDR3 is TGTGCCAGCAGCTTCCGAAACACAGATACGCAGTATTTT. As protein: CASSFRNTDTQYF.

The chain is built from TRBV7-9 and TRBJ1-2; D is unresolved. The germline CDR1 and CDR2 sequences are SEHNR and FQNEAQ (reference sequence). This CDR3 has 12 amino acids. Trimming pared 7 bases from V and 5 bases from J, leaving 11 bases between. CDR3 loop: CASTARVYGYTF. The CDR3 region has the DNA TGTGCCAGCACCGCCAGAGTATATGGCTACACCTTC.

The rearrangement joins TRBV11-2 to TRBJ2-1; 7 nucleotides match TRBD2. CDR1 and CDR2 from the germline V gene are SGHAT and FQNNGV. This CDR3 is 14 amino acids long. V was clipped by 7 bases and J by 4 bases; unmatched bases: 7. CDR3 protein: CASNIRTSYNEQFF. In DNA form, the CDR3 reads TGTGCCAGCAACATCCGGACTAGTTACAATGAGCAGTTCTTC. The full variable domain, completed using reference TRBV11-2 and TRBJ2-1, is EAGVAQSPRYKIIEKRQSVAFWCNPISGHATLYWYQQILGQGPKLLIQFQNNGVVDDSQLPKDRFSAERLKGVDSTLKIQPAKLEDSAVYLCASNIRTSYNEQFFGPGTRLTVL.

This clonotype was seen only once. The J gene is TRBJ1-4, the V gene TRBV4-3; possibly TRBD1 for D (5 bases). The CDR3 runs 15 residues. Trimming left V 1 base short and J 6 bases short, with 12 bases between. Germline V gene lookup returns CDR1 LGHNA and CDR2 YSLEER. The CDR3 nucleotides are TGCGCCAGCAGCCAAGGAACGGAGGGGTATGAAAAACTGTTTTTT. As protein: CASSQGTEGYEKLFF.

The chain couples TRBV4-1 to TRBJ1-5; no clear D. The germline V and J ends were trimmed by 1 base and 7 bases, with 14 bases remaining between them. Germline V gives CDR1 MGHRA, CDR2 YSYEKL. The CDR3 contains 15 residues. This chain's CDR3 is CASSQGWAGPQPQHF. The CDR3 DNA sequence: TGCGCCAGCAGCCAAGGGTGGGCAGGCCCCCAGCCCCAGCATTTT.

This clonotype was found a few times. The genes are TRBV24-1 and TRBJ2-3, with 7 bases lining up with TRBD2. V trimming: 2 bases; J trimming: 0 bases; junction bases outside the gene matches: 4. This CDR3 spans 16 amino acids. Per germline, CDR1 KGHDR and CDR2 SFDVKD. In DNA, the CDR3 is TGTGCCACCAGTGATTCACTAGCGACCAGCACAGATACGCAGTATTTT. Translated, it gives CATSDSLATSTDTQYF.

This chain uses TRBV5-1 with TRBJ2-1; 8 bases agree with TRBD2. Germline-derived CDR1 and CDR2 are SGHRS and YFSETQ. The CDR3 is 15 amino acids. After removal of 0 bases from V and 5 bases from J, the junction contained 4 bases not matched to a gene. The CDR3 coding sequence is TGCGCCAGCAGCTTGGAAGGGACTAGTAACAATGAGCAGTTCTTC. As protein: CASSLEGTSNNEQFF.

This clonotype was observed many times. This chain links TRBV20-1 with TRBJ2-5, with TRBD1 matching 7 bases. CDR3 length equals 15 residues. J lost 2 bases, V lost 5 bases, and 11 bases had no gene match. Germline loops: CDR1 DFQATT, CDR2 SNEGSKA (reference sequence). CDR3 DNA: TGCAGTGCTGGTTCCGCCGGGACAGAGCAAGAGACCCAGTACTTC. Encoded protein: CSAGSAGTEQETQYF.

The chain links TRBV29-1 to TRBJ2-5; 7 nucleotides line up with TRBD1. The CDR3 runs to 12 residues. Losses at the gene ends were 6 bases for V and 2 bases for J; bases not matched to a gene: 3. Germline V CDR1 and CDR2: SQVTM, ANQGSEA. CDR3 residues: CSVTGQQETQYF. The CDR3 coding sequence is TGCAGCGTGACAGGGCAACAAGAGACCCAGTACTTC.

This clonotype was found many times. V usage is TRBV10-3 and J usage is TRBJ1-2; D uncertain. The V end was cut by 2 bases, the J end by 8 bases, with 6 bases between. The CDR3 spans 11 residues. From germline, CDR1 is ENHRY and CDR2 SYGVKD. The CDR3 nucleotides are TGTGCCATCAGTGAGGGTGGCGGCTACACCTTC. Protein product: CAISEGGGYTF.

This clonotype has only a few counts. The V call is TRBV27, the J call TRBJ2-1; 10 positions match TRBD2. The V gene end was trimmed by 10 bases and the J gene end by 5 bases; junction bases not matched to a gene: 5. Germline-derived CDR1 and CDR2 are MNHEY and SMNVEV (reference sequence). This CDR3 has 13 residues. The CDR3 DNA sequence: TGTGCCACAGCGGGGGGGCCGGACAATGAGCAGTTCTTC. Translated: CATAGGPDNEQFF.

This clonotype was counted a few times. V is TRBV29-1 and J is TRBJ2-7; D is perhaps TRBD2 (7 bases). The V and J ends lost 5 bases and 0 bases respectively, with 17 bases between them. CDR3 length: 15 amino acids. The germline V gene has CDR1 SQVTM and CDR2 ANQGSEA. The CDR3 bases are TGCAGCGTTCGTAATTGGGCGGGGGCCTCCTACGAGCAGTACTTC. It is translated as CSVRNWAGASYEQYF.

The V and J genes are TRBV6-2 or TRBV6-3 and TRBJ2-3; D ambiguous. The CDR3 is made up of 14 amino acids. Trimming took off 8 bases at V and 0 bases at J, with 12 bases between the two ends. Germline V CDR1 and CDR2: MNHEY, SVGEGT. CDR3 sequence reads: CASGPLTSTDTQYF. CDR3 DNA sequence: TGTGCCAGCGGACCCCTCACTAGCACAGATACGCAGTATTTT.

This clonotype was observed a handful of times. The chain recombines TRBV12-3 or TRBV12-4 with TRBJ2-1; 9 bases are a match to TRBD1. This CDR3 spans 15 amino acids. V lost 6 bases, J lost 7 bases, and 10 bases stayed unmatched. This CDR3 is CASSLLGTGPNEQFF. DNA of the CDR3: TGTGCCAGCAGCCTTCTCGGGACAGGGCCAAATGAGCAGTTCTTC.

This chain links TRBV7-2 with TRBJ2-7, with D tentatively TRBD1 (5 bases). This CDR3 region has 14 residues. Germline CDR1 reads SGHTA; CDR2 reads FQGNSA. The V end lost 3 bases, the J end lost 4 bases, and 13 bases lay between the germline ends. The CDR3: CASSLAGIGYEQYF. In nucleotides, the CDR3 is TGTGCCAGCAGCTTGGCAGGGATAGGTTACGAGCAGTACTTC. The entire variable domain, with the rest obtained from reference TRBV7-2 and TRBJ2-7, is as follows: GAGVSQSPSNKVTEKGKDVELRCDPISGHTALYWYRQSLGQGLEFLIYFQGNSAPDKSGLPSDRFSAERTGGSVSTLTIQRTQQEDSAVYLCASSLAGIGYEQYFGPGTRLTVT.

V is TRBV20-1 and J is TRBJ1-6; D is uncertain. There are 14 residues in the CDR3. Germline V gives CDR1 DFQATT, CDR2 SNEGSKA (reference sequence). Trimming removed 5 bases at V and 3 bases at J, with 11 bases between. CDR3 sequence reads: CSAEDRIYNSPLHF. The DNA of the CDR3 is TGCAGTGCTGAGGACCGCATCTATAATTCACCCCTCCACTTT.

The chain is built from TRBV7-6 and TRBJ1-6, with 7 bases that match TRBD1. J gave up 5 bases and V 5 bases, and 6 bases lay outside the gene matches. The CDR3 extends over 15 amino acids. Per the germline V gene, CDR1 is SGHVS and CDR2 is FNYEAQ. Here the CDR3 reads CASSAGTAHNSPLHF. In nucleotides, the CDR3 is TGTGCCAGCAGCGCCGGGACAGCACATAATTCACCCCTCCACTTT.

This chain uses TRBV11-2 with TRBJ2-1; 9 bases agree with TRBD1. This CDR3 region has 15 residues. J lost 9 bases, V lost 3 bases, and 9 bases had no gene match. The germline V gene has CDR1 SGHAT and CDR2 FQNNGV. For the CDR3, the DNA is TGTGCCAGCAGCTTGGGGACAGGGCAATATACTGAGCAGTTCTTC. Protein product: CASSLGTGQYTEQFF.